The rows below give T cell receptor beta chains drawn from one sample of a study of blood T cell repertoires in COVID-19. Using immunoSEQ multiplex PCR, the repertoire was profiled, and TCRdb retains in-frame clones only, with some absent. Counted here are roughly 340,000 clones, approximately 88% occurring once; the ten biggest clones make up 2.5% to 3.5%. Sequenced sample: peripheral blood. The receptors shown here come from a woman in her 30s with COVID-19, enrolled during active disease. Each CDR3 is given with its conserved first and last residue. The D gene is left open where the match is weak. Rows may omit the clone size; those that give it use once, few, many or a size class.

j_call: TRBJ1-5; v_call: TRBV19; d_call: TRBD1; clone_size: few; cdr3_nt: TGTGCCAGTACCAAGTTACCCACCTACAGGGGGCGTGTTGATCAGCCCCAGCATTTT; cdr3_aa: CASTKLPTYRGRVDQPQHF
j_call: TRBJ2-1; v_call: TRBV29-1; d_call: NA; clone_size: once; cdr3_nt: TGCAGCGTTGAAGCCCAGCGGGTACAGTTCTTC; cdr3_aa: CSVEAQRVQFF
j_call: TRBJ2-1; v_call: TRBV11-3; d_call: NA; clone_size: NA; cdr3_nt: TGTGCCAGCAGTTATATCAGGGGTAATGAGCAGTTCTTC; cdr3_aa: CASSYIRGNEQFF
j_call: TRBJ1-4; v_call: TRBV15; d_call: NA; clone_size: NA; cdr3_nt: TGTGCCACCAGCAGAGTCCCGTGGGGGGCTAATGAAAAACTGTTTTTT; cdr3_aa: CATSRVPWGANEKLFF
j_call: TRBJ2-1; v_call: TRBV5-1; d_call: TRBD2; clone_size: NA; cdr3_nt: TGCGCCAGCAGCACTACTAGCGGGTACAATGAGCAGTTCTTC; cdr3_aa: CASSTTSGYNEQFF
j_call: TRBJ2-3; v_call: TRBV11-3; d_call: NA; clone_size: once; cdr3_nt: TGTGCCAGCAGCCATAGCGGTCCGGATACGCAGTATTTT; cdr3_aa: CASSHSGPDTQYF
j_call: TRBJ2-2; v_call: TRBV3-1/TRBV3-2; d_call: NA; clone_size: NA; cdr3_nt: TGTGCCAGCGGGTCAGGGCGGAACACCGGGGAGCTGTTTTTT; cdr3_aa: CASGSGRNTGELFF
j_call: TRBJ2-2; v_call: TRBV7-2; d_call: NA; clone_size: few; cdr3_nt: TGTGCCAGCAGCCCCAGGTTTGCCACCGGGGAGCTGTTTTTT; cdr3_aa: CASSPRFATGELFF
j_call: TRBJ1-1; v_call: TRBV7-9; d_call: TRBD1; clone_size: NA; cdr3_nt: TGTGCCACCGCGGGACAGTTGAACACTGAAGCTTTCTTT; cdr3_aa: CATAGQLNTEAFF
j_call: TRBJ1-6; v_call: TRBV15; d_call: NA; clone_size: many; cdr3_nt: TGTGCCACCAGCAGAGATATGGGGGGACTTGTGAGTTCACCCCTCCACTTT; cdr3_aa: CATSRDMGGLVSSPLHF
j_call: TRBJ2-5; v_call: TRBV12-3/TRBV12-4; d_call: NA; clone_size: NA; cdr3_nt: TGTGCCAGCAGTTCCGGAGAGACCCAGTACTTC; cdr3_aa: CASSSGETQYF
j_call: TRBJ1-2; v_call: TRBV3-1/TRBV3-2; d_call: TRBD1; clone_size: NA; cdr3_nt: TGTGCCAGCAGCCAAGAAGGGACAGGGTCTAACTATGGCTACACCTTC; cdr3_aa: CASSQEGTGSNYGYTF
j_call: TRBJ2-3; v_call: TRBV18; d_call: NA; clone_size: NA; cdr3_nt: TGTGCCAGGCCCCCTGTAGGCGGGGGCCACACAGATACGCAGTATTTT; cdr3_aa: CARPPVGGGHTDTQYF
j_call: TRBJ2-3; v_call: TRBV11-3; d_call: NA; clone_size: NA; cdr3_nt: TGTGCCAGCAGCCCAGAGGGAGCAGATACGCAGTATTTT; cdr3_aa: CASSPEGADTQYF
j_call: TRBJ2-2; v_call: TRBV19; d_call: NA; clone_size: NA; cdr3_nt: TGTGCCAGTAGTATGGACTACAACACCGGGGAGCTGTTTTTT; cdr3_aa: CASSMDYNTGELFF
j_call: TRBJ1-2; v_call: TRBV6-2/TRBV6-3; d_call: NA; clone_size: NA; cdr3_nt: TGTGCCAGCAGTTACACGGGGGGCTCTTGGAACTATGGCTACACCTTC; cdr3_aa: CASSYTGGSWNYGYTF
j_call: TRBJ2-2; v_call: TRBV7-9; d_call: TRBD2; clone_size: NA; cdr3_nt: TGTGCCAGCAGCCCGAAAGAGCGGGGTACCGGGGAGCTGTTTTTT; cdr3_aa: CASSPKERGTGELFF
j_call: TRBJ1-1; v_call: TRBV5-1; d_call: NA; clone_size: NA; cdr3_nt: TGCGCCAGCAGCTTGGACGGCAGGGTCGTTTCTCGCGCTTTCTTT; cdr3_aa: CASSLDGRVVSRAFF
j_call: TRBJ1-5; v_call: TRBV2; d_call: NA; clone_size: NA; cdr3_nt: TGTGCCAGTCAGGGCGATAGCAATCAGCCCCAGCATTTT; cdr3_aa: CASQGDSNQPQHF
j_call: TRBJ2-7; v_call: TRBV5-1; d_call: TRBD2; clone_size: once; cdr3_nt: TGCGCCAGCAGCGGTAGCGGGGCTAGGGAGCAGTACTTC; cdr3_aa: CASSGSGAREQYF
j_call: TRBJ2-1; v_call: TRBV2; d_call: TRBD2; clone_size: NA; cdr3_nt: TGTGCCAGCAGTGCTACTAGCGGGGGGAACAATGAGCAGTTCTTC; cdr3_aa: CASSATSGGNNEQFF
j_call: TRBJ2-6; v_call: TRBV11-2; d_call: NA; clone_size: NA; cdr3_nt: TGTGCCAGCAGCTCCGACAGCTCTGGGGCCAACGTCCTGACTTTC; cdr3_aa: CASSSDSSGANVLTF
j_call: TRBJ2-5; v_call: TRBV12-3/TRBV12-4; d_call: NA; clone_size: NA; cdr3_nt: TGTGCCAGCAGACCCAGGGGCAGGGAGACCCAGTACTTC; cdr3_aa: CASRPRGRETQYF
j_call: TRBJ1-5; v_call: TRBV12-3/TRBV12-4; d_call: NA; clone_size: NA; cdr3_nt: TGTGCCAGCAGTTTAGGGAGGTTTCAGCCCCAGCATTTT; cdr3_aa: CASSLGRFQPQHF
j_call: TRBJ1-2; v_call: TRBV4-1; d_call: TRBD1; clone_size: NA; cdr3_nt: TGCGCCAGCAGCCAGGGACAGGGGTTGAATTATGGCTACACCTTC; cdr3_aa: CASSQGQGLNYGYTF
j_call: TRBJ2-1; v_call: TRBV5-1; d_call: TRBD2; clone_size: NA; cdr3_nt: TGCGCCAGCAGCTCCCTAGCGGGGGGGGTGAGTGAGCAGTTCTTC; cdr3_aa: CASSSLAGGVSEQFF
j_call: TRBJ2-1; v_call: TRBV21-1; d_call: NA; clone_size: once; cdr3_nt: TGTGCCAGCAGCACTGGGACAGGGTCGACGGGTGAGCAGTTCTTC; cdr3_aa: CASSTGTGSTGEQFF
j_call: TRBJ2-3; v_call: TRBV4-3; d_call: TRBD2; clone_size: NA; cdr3_nt: TGCGCCAGCAGCCCGACATTAGCGGGGGGAGGAACAGATACGCAGTATTTT; cdr3_aa: CASSPTLAGGGTDTQYF
j_call: TRBJ2-1; v_call: TRBV15; d_call: NA; clone_size: NA; cdr3_nt: TGTGCCACCAGCAGCCCTAGAGCCTACAATGAGCAGTTCTTC; cdr3_aa: CATSSPRAYNEQFF
j_call: TRBJ1-2; v_call: TRBV6-1; d_call: NA; clone_size: NA; cdr3_nt: TGTGCCAGCAGTGAAGTAGGGGCCGCCTATGGCTACACCTTC; cdr3_aa: CASSEVGAAYGYTF
j_call: TRBJ2-2; v_call: TRBV7-2; d_call: TRBD1; clone_size: NA; cdr3_nt: TGTGCCAGCAGCTTTGACAGGGGGGCCACCGGGGAGCTGTTTTTT; cdr3_aa: CASSFDRGATGELFF
j_call: TRBJ2-3; v_call: TRBV15; d_call: NA; clone_size: once; cdr3_nt: TGTGCCACCAGCAGAGACAGGGGAGGGGGTACGCAGTATTTT; cdr3_aa: CATSRDRGGGTQYF
j_call: TRBJ2-1; v_call: TRBV4-2; d_call: NA; clone_size: NA; cdr3_nt: TGTGCCAGCAGCCAAGTAGGCCAGGACTACCAGCCCAATGAGCAGTTCTTC; cdr3_aa: CASSQVGQDYQPNEQFF
j_call: TRBJ2-5; v_call: TRBV6-2/TRBV6-3; d_call: TRBD2; clone_size: NA; cdr3_nt: TGTGCCAGCAGTTATCCAACTAGCGGGAGGGCCACGCGAGAGACCCAGTACTTC; cdr3_aa: CASSYPTSGRATRETQYF